This T cell receptor (beta chain) was captured in a study of blood T cell repertoires in COVID-19. On the study more broadly: Italy, Spain and the United States were the sources of the convalescent and acute COVID-19 samples.

V dropped 0 bases and J dropped 2; count of bases not matched to a gene: 5. Germline CDR1 is SGDLS and CDR2 is YYNGEE. The CDR3 covers 16 residues. Per the study methods: By means of reference gene primer amplification, nucleated cell counts were estimated. Generated by immunoSEQ multiplex PCR, the TCRdb table keeps only in-frame clones and is missing some. The V and J calls and clone size are taken from that table; D and trimming were inferred from the DNA. The profile covers roughly 200,000 clones, with about four fifths appearing a single time and 5.5% to 8.5% taken by the ten largest. The sequenced sample consisted of peripheral blood. The chain uses TRBV9 and TRBJ2-7, with 10 bases identical to TRBD2. This clonotype was sampled from a man aged 55 to 70 with acute or convalescent COVID-19. The DNA of the CDR3 is TGTGCCAGCAGCGTAGGGGCTAGCGGGAGCCCCTACGAGCAGTACTTC. This codes for CASSVGASGSPYEQYF.